The 22 T cell receptor beta chains given below trace back to one sample, sequenced in a study of T cells after yellow fever vaccination (dated by TCRdb to the late 2010s). Per the publication, the treatment or condition label means: live attenuated yellow fever vaccine strain. The protocol used for the library was 5' RACE. Sequencer: Illumina NovaSeq 6000. TCRdb reran the public reads through fastp at Q25 and MiXCR, keeping productive beta chains. Identical CDR3 protein sequences are pooled into one entry, listed with their most common genes and DNA. Here the sample has 300,000 to 400,000 distinct CDR3 sequences; around 13% occur a single time. The biggest ten clones account for 2.5% to 4% of the sample. The sample in question was CD4+ T cells sorted from PBMCs, obtained 15 days after the yellow fever booster vaccination. These receptor sequences come from a man aged 18 to 30 who received the YFV17D yellow fever vaccine.

This clonotype was detected a few times. V is TRBV19 and J is TRBJ2-5; perhaps TRBD2 as D (5 bases). CDR3 length equals 13 residues. The ends were cut back, 5 bases at V and 5 bases at J, with 12 bases in the middle. Germline assignment: CDR1 LNHDA and CDR2 SQIVND (reference sequence). This CDR3 reads CASSGSRAETQYF. CDR3 DNA sequence: TGTGCCAGTAGTGGGTCGAGGGCGGAGACCCAGTACTTC. Using reference TRBV19 and TRBJ2-5 for the parts outside the CDR3, the full variable domain is DGGITQSPKYLFRKEGQNVTLSCEQNLNHDAMYWYRQDPGQGLRLIYYSQIVNDFQKGDIAEGYSVSREKKESFPLTVTSAQKNPTAFYLCASSGSRAETQYFGPGTRLLVL.

In this sample, this clonotype turned up a few times. The V call is TRBV6-5, the J call TRBJ1-3, with TRBD1 identical over 8 bases. The CDR3 covers 14 residues. Germline CDR1 is MNHEY and CDR2 is SVGAGI. The J segment lost 10 bases and the V segment lost 6 bases, leaving 11 bases of the junction unmatched. Here the CDR3 reads CASRPDRDLGTIYF. The DNA of the CDR3 is TGTGCCAGCAGACCGGACAGGGATTTGGGTACCATATATTTT.

This clonotype was found a few times. The chain couples TRBV23-1 to TRBJ2-2; D ambiguous. TRBV23-1 is noted as an ORF with a role that remains uncertain. The V gene lost 7 bases and the J gene lost 10 bases, with 7 bases spanning the gap. This CDR3 has 10 amino acids. CDR3 coding DNA: TGCGCCAGCAAGGATTTGGAGCTGTTTTTT. Its protein product is CASKDLELFF.

At least ten counts were recorded for this clonotype. Mismatch with germline at one junction end may stem from a read error. This chain links TRBV5-1 with TRBJ2-3; D is possibly TRBD2 (7 bases). This CDR3 comprises 15 residues. Germline V gene lookup returns CDR1 SGHRS and CDR2 YFSETQ. The CDR3 sequence is CASSLGGASTDTQYF. The CDR3 region has the DNA TGTGCCAGCAGCTTGGGGGGGGCTAGCACAGATACGCAGTATTTT.

Here the CDR3 reads CASSPGQYTGELFF. In nucleotides, the CDR3 is TGTGCCAGCAGCCCGGGACAGTACACCGGGGAGCTGTTTTTT. The chain is built from TRBV7-2 and TRBJ2-2, with TRBD1 identical over 7 bases. The CDR3 contains 14 residues. The germline V gene has CDR1 SGHTA and CDR2 FQGNSA. V lost 5 bases to trimming and J lost 3 bases; unmatched junction nucleotides: 3. Complete variable domain (other parts from reference TRBV7-2 and TRBJ2-2): GAGVSQSPSNKVTEKGKDVELRCDPISGHTALYWYRQSLGQGLEFLIYFQGNSAPDKSGLPSDRFSAERTGGSVSTLTIQRTQQEDSAVYLCASSPGQYTGELFFGEGSRLTVL.

This clonotype was counted only a few times. V gene TRBV28 combines with J gene TRBJ2-6; D might be TRBD1 (6 bases). Trimming stripped 5 bases from V and 0 bases from J, with 14 bases between. The length of the CDR3 is 17 residues. Germline-derived CDR1 and CDR2 are MDHEN and SYDVKM. CDR3 amino acids: CASSLRTDSSGANVLTF. CDR3 bases: TGTGCCAGCAGTCTCCGGACGGACAGCTCTGGGGCCAACGTCCTGACTTTC.

This clonotype was detected once. A much larger clone differs from this one at a single base, so this may be a read error. V and J are TRBV12-3 or TRBV12-4 and TRBJ2-7; D is unresolved. The J call may be mistaken, given a closer DNA end match to TRBJ2-1. The CDR3 has 11 residues. CDR3 bases: TGTGCCAGCAGCCCCCGTTACGAGCAGTTCTTC. It encodes CASSPRYEQFF.

The rearrangement uses TRBV7-8 and TRBJ2-3; 9 bases line up with TRBD2. Per germline, CDR1 SGHVS and CDR2 FQNEAQ. This CDR3 has 17 residues. V was pared by 0 bases and J by 0 bases, with 4 bases of the junction left unmatched. The CDR3 nucleotides read TGTGCCAGCAGCTTAGCGGTAGCGGGGGCTAGCACAGATACGCAGTATTTT. Residues: CASSLAVAGASTDTQYF.

This clonotype was seen a handful of times. The chain is built from TRBV14 and TRBJ1-1; D possibly corresponds to TRBD1 (5 bases). Germline V gives CDR1 SGHDN, CDR2 FVKESK. The CDR3 has 13 amino acids. V lost 0 bases and J lost 9, with 11 bases in between. The CDR3 nucleotides are TGTGCCAGCAGCCAAGAACGCCAGGGTCAAGCTTTCTTT. It is translated as CASSQERQGQAFF.

The chain recombines TRBV20-1 with TRBJ1-6; D remains ambiguous. Germline V gives CDR1 DFQATT, CDR2 SNEGSKA (reference sequence). V was trimmed by 1 base and J by 12 bases, leaving 16 bases between them. The CDR3 sequence is 14 residues long. The CDR3 DNA reads TGCAGTGCTAGAGTGGGCAACCCATTAGGACCCCTCCACTTT. Its protein product is CSARVGNPLGPLHF.

The rearrangement links TRBV12-3 or TRBV12-4 to TRBJ2-5, with D maybe TRBD1 (5 bases). This CDR3 region has 13 residues. V was shortened by 7 bases and J by 4 bases, with 13 bases between the two germline ends. In DNA, the CDR3 is TGTGCCAGCACCATCCAGGGAAGAGAGACCCAGTACTTC. Its translation: CASTIQGRETQYF.

This chain links TRBV4-1 with TRBJ1-2, with no clear D. The CDR3 has 13 residues. Trimming took off 0 bases at V and 7 bases at J, with 9 bases between the two ends. Germline V CDR1 and CDR2: MGHRA, YSYEKL. The DNA of the CDR3 is TGCGCCAGCAGCCAAGACACCGGAATTGGCTACACCTTC. Protein: CASSQDTGIGYTF.

CDR3 nucleotide sequence: TGTGCCAGCAGGATAACCGGGACAGGGGTTGAAAAACTGTTTTTT. Translation: CASRITGTGVEKLFF. This rearrangement joins TRBV5-4 to TRBJ1-4, with TRBD1 matching 10 bases. This CDR3 is built from 15 residues. Per germline, CDR1 SGHNT and CDR2 YYREEE (reference sequence). V shed 5 bases, J shed 7 bases, and the junction held 8 bases outside the gene matches. Supplemented by reference TRBV5-4 and TRBJ1-4, the full variable domain reads ETGVTQSPTHLIKTRGQQVTLRCSSQSGHNTVSWYQQALGQGPQFIFQYYREEENGRGNFPPRFSGLQFPNYSSELNVNALELDDSALYLCASRITGTGVEKLFFGSGTQLSVL.

The rearrangement uses TRBV3-1 and TRBJ1-1, with a possible D match to TRBD1 (5 bases). V shed 2 bases and J shed 5 bases, with 15 bases lying between them. This CDR3 has 15 residues. CDR1 LGHDT and CDR2 YNNKEL come from the germline V gene (reference sequence). The CDR3 nucleotides read TGTGCCAGCAGCCAAACTCCAGGGAGGGAAACTGAAGCTTTCTTT. Translating gives CASSQTPGRETEAFF.

This clonotype was detected a few times. The chain has TRBV6-2 or TRBV6-3 and TRBJ2-7, with a possible D match to TRBD1 (6 bases). The germline CDR1 and CDR2 sequences are MNHEY and SVGEGT. V was shortened by 4 bases and J by 6 bases, with 7 bases between the two germline ends. The CDR3 loop spans 11 amino acids. In DNA, the CDR3 is TGTGCCAGCAGTTTCAGGGGCGAGCAGTACGTC. Its translation: CASSFRGEQYV.

This chain uses TRBV21-1 with TRBJ2-7; the table's D call, TRBD1, was not checked against the DNA. TRBV21-1 represents a pseudogene. This CDR3 region has 14 residues. DNA for the CDR3: TGTGCCAGCAGCAAAAGGGGACAACACTACGAGCAGTACGTC. Protein sequence: CASSKRGQHYEQYV.

This chain uses TRBV9 with TRBJ2-1; no clear D. The CDR3 is 15 residues long. Germline loops: CDR1 SGDLS, CDR2 YYNGEE. V lost 0 bases, J lost 2 bases, and 9 bases lay in between. The chain's CDR3 is CASSVDRETYNEQFF. CDR3 nucleotides: TGTGCCAGCAGCGTAGATCGCGAGACCTACAATGAGCAGTTCTTC.

This clonotype was seen a few times. This chain connects TRBV20-1 to TRBJ2-1; 8 bases are a match to TRBD2. With V trimmed by 6 bases and J by 9 bases, 19 bases remained unmatched. Germline V gives CDR1 DFQATT, CDR2 SNEGSKA (reference sequence). The CDR3 covers 16 residues. The CDR3 bases are TGCAGTGCCCGAGGGATCGGGGGGGCCGTTCAGCTTGAGCAGTTCTTC. It encodes CSARGIGGAVQLEQFF.

The CDR3 DNA reads TGTGCCAGCAGTTTAGGGGACGGGGCTTTCGGCTACACCTTC. It codes for CASSLGDGAFGYTF. This sequence joins TRBV27 and TRBJ1-2; tentative D call: TRBD1 (5 bases). The CDR3 length is 14 residues. Germline V gene sequence: CDR1 MNHEY, CDR2 SMNVEV (reference sequence). With 2 bases removed from V and 8 bases from J, the gap between germline ends came to 15 bases.

The CDR3 loop reads CASSYRGARAEGYTF. The DNA of the CDR3 is TGTGCCAGCAGTTACCGGGGGGCGCGGGCCGAGGGCTACACCTTC. The chain employs TRBV6-5 and TRBJ1-2, with D possibly being TRBD1 (6 bases). Trimming stripped 2 bases from V and 8 bases from J, with 18 bases between. The CDR3 runs to 15 residues. CDR1 and CDR2 from the germline V gene are MNHEY and SVGAGI.

The CDR3 region has the DNA TGTGCCAGCAGTTACTCGAGGGACCACGAGCAGTACGTC. Its translation is CASSYSRDHEQYV. This chain uses TRBV6-6 with TRBJ2-7; D tentatively reads TRBD1 or TRBD2 (5 bases each). Trimming stripped 0 bases from V and 5 bases from J, with 8 bases between. The CDR3 extends over 13 amino acids. Germline-derived CDR1 and CDR2 are MNHNY and SVGAGI (reference sequence).

At least ten counts were recorded for this clonotype. The chain links TRBV7-3 to TRBJ1-1, with D maybe TRBD1 (5 bases). CDR3 length: 13 amino acids. The germline gives CDR1 SGHTA, CDR2 FQGTGA. The V gene lost 5 bases and the J gene lost 5 bases, with 12 bases spanning the gap. CDR3 loop: CASSLGVRTEAFF. In DNA form, the CDR3 reads TGTGCCAGCAGCCTGGGGGTACGGACTGAAGCTTTCTTT.